This TCR beta chain was recovered during a study of blood T cell repertoires in COVID-19. About the study: The study drew acute and convalescent COVID-19 samples from the United States, Italy and Spain.

Clinical histories supplied by participants themselves formed the basis of cohort assignment. Symptom resolution, clearance, or two negative PCRs marked donors in Cohort 3 as recovered. Germline assignment: CDR1 MNHGY and CDR2 SVAAGI. This CDR3 has 16 amino acids. Trimming took 8 bases from V and 4 from J, leaving 24 bases between them. Authors' data handling: The authors estimated nucleated cell counts from reference gene primer amplification. Libraries were prepared by immunoSEQ multiplex PCR; TCRdb keeps only in-frame clonotypes and omits some of them. That table is the source of V, J and clone size, and D and trimming were worked out from the DNA. The table lists under 200,000 clones, about 86% of them singletons.

This rearrangement joins TRBV6-9 to TRBJ2-7; TRBD1 is a possible D gene (6 bases). Sequencing input: PBMCs or T cells enriched from blood (not recorded which). This sequence was found in a man aged 45 to 65 who had recovered from COVID-19. Here the CDR3 DNA reads TGTGCCAGCTTTGGCGACCAGTCCAGGGGTAGTTACGAGCAGTACTTC. This sequence encodes CASFGDQSRGSYEQYF.